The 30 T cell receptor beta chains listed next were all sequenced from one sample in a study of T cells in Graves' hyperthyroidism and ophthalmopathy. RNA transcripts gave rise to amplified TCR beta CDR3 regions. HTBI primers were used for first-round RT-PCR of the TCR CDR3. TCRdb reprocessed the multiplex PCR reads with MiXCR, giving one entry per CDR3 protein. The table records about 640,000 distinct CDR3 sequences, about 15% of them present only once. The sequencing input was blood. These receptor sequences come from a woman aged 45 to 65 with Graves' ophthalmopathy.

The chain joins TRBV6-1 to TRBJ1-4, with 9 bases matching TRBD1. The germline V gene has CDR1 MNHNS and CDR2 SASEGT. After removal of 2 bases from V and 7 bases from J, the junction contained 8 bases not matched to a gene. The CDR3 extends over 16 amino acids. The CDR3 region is CASSEQPQGASEKLFF. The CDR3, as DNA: TGTGCCAGCAGTGAACAACCACAGGGGGCGAGTGAAAAACTGTTTTTT.

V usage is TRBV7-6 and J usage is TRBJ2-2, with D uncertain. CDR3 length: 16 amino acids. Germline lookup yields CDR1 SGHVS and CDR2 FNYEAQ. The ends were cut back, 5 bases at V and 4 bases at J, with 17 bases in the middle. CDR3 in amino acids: CASSVRRTESTGELFF. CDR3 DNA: TGTGCCAGCAGCGTCAGAAGGACGGAAAGCACCGGGGAGCTGTTTTTT.

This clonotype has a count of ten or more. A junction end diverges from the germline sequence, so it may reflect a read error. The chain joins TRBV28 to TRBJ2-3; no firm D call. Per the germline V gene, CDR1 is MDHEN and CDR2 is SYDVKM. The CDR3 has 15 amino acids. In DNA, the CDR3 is TGTGCCAGCAGCCTTGAACTTCTTAGCACAAATACGCAGTATTTT. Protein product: CASSLELLSTNTQYF.

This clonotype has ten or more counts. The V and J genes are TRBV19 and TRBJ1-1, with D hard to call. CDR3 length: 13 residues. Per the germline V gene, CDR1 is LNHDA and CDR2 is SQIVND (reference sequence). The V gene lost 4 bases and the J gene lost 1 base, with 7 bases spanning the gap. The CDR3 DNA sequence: TGTGCCAGTAGTAACCCACCGAACACTGAAGCTTTCTTT. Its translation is CASSNPPNTEAFF.

CDR3 protein: CASSGGQHSNQPQHF. The DNA of the CDR3 is TGTGCCAGTAGTGGGGGACAACATAGCAATCAGCCCCAGCATTTT. V usage is TRBV19 and J usage is TRBJ1-5; D may be TRBD1 (6 bases). The germline V and J ends were trimmed by 5 bases and 0 bases, with 11 bases remaining between them. Germline values: CDR1 LNHDA, CDR2 SQIVND (reference sequence). The CDR3 is 15 residues long.

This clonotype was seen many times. The DNA of the CDR3 is TGTGCCAGCAGCTTAGGTTCCCGACAGGGTTATCCCTACGAGCAGTACTTC. This translates into CASSLGSRQGYPYEQYF. V gene TRBV7-9 combines with J gene TRBJ2-7, with 7 bases matching TRBD1. With 1 base clipped from V and 2 bases from J, the junction kept 11 bases outside the gene matches. The CDR3 contains 17 residues. Per the germline V gene, CDR1 is SEHNR and CDR2 is FQNEAQ (reference sequence).

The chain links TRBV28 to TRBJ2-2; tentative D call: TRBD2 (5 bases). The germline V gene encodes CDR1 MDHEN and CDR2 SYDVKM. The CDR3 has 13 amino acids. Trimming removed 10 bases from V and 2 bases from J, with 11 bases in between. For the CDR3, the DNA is TGTGCCACCATGTCGGGAAACACCGGGGAGCTGTTTTTT. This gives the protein CATMSGNTGELFF.

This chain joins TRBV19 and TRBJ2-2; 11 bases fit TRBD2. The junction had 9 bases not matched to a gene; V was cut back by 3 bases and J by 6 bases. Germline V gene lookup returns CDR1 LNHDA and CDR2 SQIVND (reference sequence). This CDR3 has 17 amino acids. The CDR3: CASSIVVTSGAPGELFF. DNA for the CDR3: TGTGCCAGTAGTATTGTCGTGACTAGCGGGGCTCCCGGGGAGCTGTTTTTT.

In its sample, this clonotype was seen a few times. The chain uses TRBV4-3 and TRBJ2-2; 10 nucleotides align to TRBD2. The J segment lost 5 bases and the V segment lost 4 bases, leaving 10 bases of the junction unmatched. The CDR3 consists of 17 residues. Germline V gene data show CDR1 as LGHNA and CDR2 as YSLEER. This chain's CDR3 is CASSRAIAGGGTGELFF. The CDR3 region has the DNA TGCGCCAGCAGCCGAGCTATAGCGGGAGGTGGGACCGGGGAGCTGTTTTTT.

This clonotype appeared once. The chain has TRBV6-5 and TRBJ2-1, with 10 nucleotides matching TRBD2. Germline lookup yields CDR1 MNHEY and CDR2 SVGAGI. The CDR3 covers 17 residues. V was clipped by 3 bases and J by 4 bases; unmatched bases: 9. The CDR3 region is CASSYRPSGRGYNEQFF. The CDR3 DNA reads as TGTGCCAGCAGTTATAGGCCTAGCGGGAGAGGGTACAATGAGCAGTTCTTC.

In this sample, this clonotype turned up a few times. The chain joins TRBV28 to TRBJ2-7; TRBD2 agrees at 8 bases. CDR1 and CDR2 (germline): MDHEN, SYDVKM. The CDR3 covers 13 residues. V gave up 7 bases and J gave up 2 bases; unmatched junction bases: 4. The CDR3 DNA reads TGTGCCAGCATCGTAGCGGGAACCTACGAGCAGTACTTC. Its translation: CASIVAGTYEQYF. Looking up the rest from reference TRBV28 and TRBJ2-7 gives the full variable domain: DVKVTQSSRYLVKRTGEKVFLECVQDMDHENMFWYRQDPGLGLRLIYFSYDVKMKEKGDIPEGYSVSREKKERFSLILESASTNQTSMYLCASIVAGTYEQYFGPGTRLTVT.

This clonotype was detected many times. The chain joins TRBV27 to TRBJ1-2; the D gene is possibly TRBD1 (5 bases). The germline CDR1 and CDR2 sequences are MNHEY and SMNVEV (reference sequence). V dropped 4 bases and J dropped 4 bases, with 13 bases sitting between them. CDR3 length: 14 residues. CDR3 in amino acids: CASSSRGAFYGYTF. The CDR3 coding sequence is TGTGCCAGCAGTTCCCGCGGGGCCTTCTATGGCTACACCTTC.

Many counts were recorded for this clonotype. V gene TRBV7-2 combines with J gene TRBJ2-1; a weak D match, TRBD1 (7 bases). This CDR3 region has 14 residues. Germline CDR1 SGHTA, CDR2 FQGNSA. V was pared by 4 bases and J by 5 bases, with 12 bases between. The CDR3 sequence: CASSSGGGHNEQFF. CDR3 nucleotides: TGTGCCAGCAGCTCAGGAGGGGGCCACAATGAGCAGTTCTTC.

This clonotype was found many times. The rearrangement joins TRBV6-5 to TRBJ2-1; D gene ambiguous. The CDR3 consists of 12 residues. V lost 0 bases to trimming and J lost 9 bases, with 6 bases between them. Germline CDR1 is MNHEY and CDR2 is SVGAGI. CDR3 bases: TGTGCCAGCAGTTACTCGACAAGTGAGCAGTTCTTC. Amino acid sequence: CASSYSTSEQFF.

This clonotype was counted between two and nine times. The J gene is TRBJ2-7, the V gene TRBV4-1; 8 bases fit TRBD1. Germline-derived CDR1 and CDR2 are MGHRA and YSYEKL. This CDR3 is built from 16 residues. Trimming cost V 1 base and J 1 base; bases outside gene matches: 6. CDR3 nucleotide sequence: TGCGCCAGCAGCCAAGGACAGGGGCTCTCGTCCTACGAGCAGTACTTC. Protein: CASSQGQGLSSYEQYF.

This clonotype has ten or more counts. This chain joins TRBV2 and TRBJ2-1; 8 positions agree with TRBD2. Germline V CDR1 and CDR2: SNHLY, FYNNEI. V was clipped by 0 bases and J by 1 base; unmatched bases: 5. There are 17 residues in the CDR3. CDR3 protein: CASSEARTSHSYNEQFF. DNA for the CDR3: TGTGCCAGCAGTGAAGCGAGGACTAGCCATTCCTACAATGAGCAGTTCTTC.

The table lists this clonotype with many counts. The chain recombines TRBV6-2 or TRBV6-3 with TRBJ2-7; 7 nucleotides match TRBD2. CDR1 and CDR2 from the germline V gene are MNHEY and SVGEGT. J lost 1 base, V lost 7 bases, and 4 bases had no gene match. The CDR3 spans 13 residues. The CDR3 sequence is CASTTGGSYEQYF. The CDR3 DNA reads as TGTGCCAGCACCACGGGGGGTTCCTACGAGCAGTACTTC.

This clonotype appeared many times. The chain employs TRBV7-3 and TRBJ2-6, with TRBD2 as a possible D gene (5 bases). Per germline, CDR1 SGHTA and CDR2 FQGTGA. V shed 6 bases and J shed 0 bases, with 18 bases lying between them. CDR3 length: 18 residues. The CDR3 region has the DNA TGTGCCAGCAGTTTATTAGGGCCCGGACTCTCTGGGGCCAACGTCCTGACTTTC. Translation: CASSLLGPGLSGANVLTF.

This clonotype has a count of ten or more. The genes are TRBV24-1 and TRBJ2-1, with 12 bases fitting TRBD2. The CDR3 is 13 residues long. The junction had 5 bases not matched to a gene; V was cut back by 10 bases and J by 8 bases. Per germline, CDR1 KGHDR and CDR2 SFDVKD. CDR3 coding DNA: TGTGCCACAGGACTAGCGGGGCTGGATGAGCAGTTCTTC. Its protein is CATGLAGLDEQFF.

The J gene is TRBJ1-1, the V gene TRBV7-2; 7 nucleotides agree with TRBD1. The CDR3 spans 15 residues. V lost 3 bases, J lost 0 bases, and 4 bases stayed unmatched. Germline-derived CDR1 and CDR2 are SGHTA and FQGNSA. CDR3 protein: CASSFYRGMNTEAFF. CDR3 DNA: TGTGCCAGCAGCTTTTACAGGGGTATGAACACTGAAGCTTTCTTT.

The CDR3: CASSAWDSTNYGYTF. The CDR3 nucleotides are TGTGCCAGCAGCGCCTGGGACAGCACAAACTATGGCTACACCTTC. The chain combines TRBV7-6 with TRBJ1-2, with 7 bases aligning to TRBD1. Germline lookup yields CDR1 SGHVS and CDR2 FNYEAQ. The CDR3 spans 15 residues. V dropped 5 bases and J dropped 2; count of bases not matched to a gene: 8. Drawing the rest from reference TRBV7-6 and TRBJ1-2, the complete variable domain is GAGVSQSPRYKVTKRGQDVALRCDPISGHVSLYWYRQALGQGPEFLTYFNYEAQQDKSGLPNDRFSAERPEGSISTLTIQRTEQRDSAMYRCASSAWDSTNYGYTFGSGTRLTVV.

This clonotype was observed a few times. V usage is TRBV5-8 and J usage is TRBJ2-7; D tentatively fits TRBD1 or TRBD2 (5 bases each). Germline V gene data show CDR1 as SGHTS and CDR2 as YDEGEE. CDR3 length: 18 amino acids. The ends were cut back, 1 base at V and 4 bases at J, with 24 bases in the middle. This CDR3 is CASSLYFRGQEKMYEQYF. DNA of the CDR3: TGTGCCAGCAGCTTGTATTTTCGGGGCCAGGAAAAGATGTACGAGCAGTACTTC.

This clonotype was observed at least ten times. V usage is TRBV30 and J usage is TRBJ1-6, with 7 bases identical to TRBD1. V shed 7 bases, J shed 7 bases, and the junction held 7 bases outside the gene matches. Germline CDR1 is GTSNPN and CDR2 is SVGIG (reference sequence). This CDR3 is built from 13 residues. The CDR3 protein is CALKDRRNSPLHF. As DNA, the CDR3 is TGTGCCTTGAAGGACAGGCGAAATTCACCCCTCCACTTT.

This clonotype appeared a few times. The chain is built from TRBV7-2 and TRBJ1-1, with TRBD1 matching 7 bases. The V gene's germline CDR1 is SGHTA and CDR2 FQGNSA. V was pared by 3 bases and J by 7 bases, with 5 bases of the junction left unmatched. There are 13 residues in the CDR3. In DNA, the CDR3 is TGTGCCAGCAGCTTCCCAGGGGGTATTGAAGCTTTCTTT. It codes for CASSFPGGIEAFF.

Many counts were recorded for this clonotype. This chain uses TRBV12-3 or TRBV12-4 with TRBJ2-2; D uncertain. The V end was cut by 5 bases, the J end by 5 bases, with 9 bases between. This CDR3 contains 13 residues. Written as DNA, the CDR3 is TGTGCCAGCAGTAAGGAAGGGACCGGGGAGCTGTTTTTT. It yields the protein CASSKEGTGELFF.

The CDR3 loop reads CASSQDWGTILGELFF. The CDR3 nucleotides are TGCGCCAGCAGCCAAGATTGGGGAACTATCCTCGGGGAGCTGTTTTTT. This chain links TRBV4-3 with TRBJ2-2; D is unclear. The germline gives CDR1 LGHNA, CDR2 YSLEER. The CDR3 totals 16 residues. V gave up 0 bases and J gave up 7 bases, with 15 bases separating them.

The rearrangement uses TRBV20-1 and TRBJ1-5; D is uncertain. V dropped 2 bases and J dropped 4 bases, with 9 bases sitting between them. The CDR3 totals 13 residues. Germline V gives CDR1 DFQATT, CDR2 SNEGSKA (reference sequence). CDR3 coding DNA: TGCAGTGCTAGACACGGTTCGAATCAGCCCCAGCATTTT. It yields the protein CSARHGSNQPQHF.

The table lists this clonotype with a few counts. As DNA, the CDR3 is TGTGCCAGCAGCCAGAAGGACACCAACACTGAAGCTTTCTTT. Encoded protein: CASSQKDTNTEAFF. The V gene is TRBV3-1, the J gene TRBJ1-1, with TRBD1 as a possible D gene (5 bases). Trimming removed 3 bases from V and 2 bases from J, with 10 bases in between. This CDR3 contains 14 residues. The V gene's germline CDR1 is LGHDT and CDR2 YNNKEL (reference sequence).

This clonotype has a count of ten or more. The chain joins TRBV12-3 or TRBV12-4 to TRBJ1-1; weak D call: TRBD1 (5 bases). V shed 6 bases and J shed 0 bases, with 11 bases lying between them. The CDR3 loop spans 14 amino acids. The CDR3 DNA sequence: TGTGCCAGCAGCCGACGGGGGATGAACACTGAAGCTTTCTTT. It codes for CASSRRGMNTEAFF.

DNA of the CDR3: TGCGCCAGCAGCCAAGATGGAGTAAATTCACCCCTCCACTTT. Translation gives CASSQDGVNSPLHF. This sequence joins TRBV4-3 and TRBJ1-6; D is unresolved. V lost 0 bases to trimming and J lost 7 bases, with 7 bases between them. The germline gives CDR1 LGHNA, CDR2 YSLEER. The length of the CDR3 is 14 residues.